This T cell receptor beta chain is from a study of breast tumors, draining lymph nodes, adjacent tissues. General study results and limits: Luminal-like breast cancer showed significantly greater tumor-nontumor repertoire similarity than basal-like breast cancer did. Tumor TCR diversity was below lymph nodes but above nontumor tissue. The data were judged consistent with most tumor T cells coming from lymph node and expanding in tumor.

TCRdb re-called the multiplex PCR reads with MiXCR, one entry per CDR3 protein. The sample lists about 110,000 distinct CDR3 sequences; more than 30% were seen once. For this clonotype: Its antigen is as yet unknown.

Samples came from axillary lymph nodes draining the breast cancer. CDR3 length: 15 residues. The germline V and J ends were trimmed by 3 bases and 3 bases, with 11 bases remaining between them. Sequenced: axillary lymph node tissue. The receptor comes from a female donor with breast cancer. Some clones in this sample may be carry-over from other donors' samples. The chain uses TRBV12-3 or TRBV12-4 and TRBJ1-4; D perhaps matches TRBD1 (6 bases). The CDR3 loop reads CASSFSGGPNEKLFF. For the CDR3, the DNA is TGTGCCAGCAGTTTTAGCGGGGGCCCTAATGAAAAACTGTTTTTT.